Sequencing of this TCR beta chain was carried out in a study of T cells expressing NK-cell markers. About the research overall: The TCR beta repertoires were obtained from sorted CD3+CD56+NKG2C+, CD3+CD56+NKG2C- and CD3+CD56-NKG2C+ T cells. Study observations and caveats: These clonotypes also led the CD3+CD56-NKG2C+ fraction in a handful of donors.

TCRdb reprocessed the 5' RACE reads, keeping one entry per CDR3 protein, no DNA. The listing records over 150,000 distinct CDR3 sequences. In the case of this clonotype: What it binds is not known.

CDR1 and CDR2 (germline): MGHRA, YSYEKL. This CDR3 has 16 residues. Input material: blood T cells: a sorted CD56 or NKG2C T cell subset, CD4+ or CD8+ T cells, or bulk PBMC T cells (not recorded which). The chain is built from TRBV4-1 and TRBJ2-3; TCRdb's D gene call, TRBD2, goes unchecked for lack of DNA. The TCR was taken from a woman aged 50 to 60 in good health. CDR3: CASSLRTSANTDTQYF.